This T cell receptor (beta chain) was captured by sequencing in a study of cytomegalovirus exposure and HLA in healthy donors (dated by TCRdb to about 2017). Background for the entire study: According to an earlier analysis of 587 of the donors, 150 million to 200 million T cells yielded 90 million to 130 million unique TCR beta sequences and roughly 280 Gb of sequence data. An early release covering around 630 HLA-typed donors comprised 250 to 350 gigabases of sequencing data and around 80 million unique TCR sequences. The genetic ancestry cluster associated with self-reported Caucasian donors included over 80% of the approximately 410 genotyped donors. The aim of the study was to test whether cataloging public T cell receptors could identify signatures of past pathogen exposure. The T cell repertoires of 700 or so subjects were profiled by immunosequencing and related to cytomegalovirus serostatus. Along with the approximately 650-subject first cohort, a separate validation cohort of over 90 different subjects was used. To predict cytomegalovirus infection status, the study combined high-throughput TCR immunosequencing, statistical association of individual TCRs with disease status, and machine learning. To study patterns of TCR occurrence, a later analysis re-analyzed previously published TCR beta repertoires from around 670 donors and added high-resolution HLA genotyping. Rather than using new phenotypic data, the later analysis identified candidate immune exposures from TCR beta sequences and from how often those sequences occurred across donors. In an earlier analysis of 550 to 700 of the donors, high-throughput TCR beta sequencing was used to judge whether each TCR beta V gene segment behaved as functional or pseudogenic. Donor age, sex, ethnicity and CMV serostatus were compiled alongside the repertoire data. A later genetic analysis used genome-wide SNP genotypes for about 60% of the roughly 670 donors, treating that subset as a discovery cohort. Every discovery cohort repertoire had been produced on one sequencing platform. Class I and class II HLA loci were covered by the typing at four-digit resolution. The number of typed donors differed by locus: about 629-630 for A, B, C, DRB1 and DQB1; 522 for DQA1; 606 for DPA1; and about 450 for DPB1. About five DR-DQ haplotypes were treated as single units for association and clustering because of strong linkage in the cohort. Across around 400 genotyped donors of the cohort, an average of approximately 220,000 unique TCR beta nucleotide sequences per donor were sequenced, and roughly a sixth of those sequences were non-productive.

The study at large found these results: Roughly uniform sequencing depth across donors was assumed in presence/absence analyses, although this assumption may not hold. A further reported finding was that TCR beta sequences accurately predicted the HLA-A and HLA-B alleles for most subjects in the first cohort. Correlated functional status among segregating V segments might be attributable to linkage disequilibrium, but an unknown experimental factor could not be ruled out. In both the original and validation cohorts, the classifier was reported to diagnose cytomegalovirus status with high specificity and sensitivity. According to the authors, the approach could potentially be generalized to other disease states and immunological phenotypes. When HLA alleles, especially DR and DQ, strongly co-occurred, TCR associations were difficult to assign to individual alleles. An association between a missense DCLRE1C variant and V-gene and J-gene trimming of TCR beta chains was found in a later genetic analysis and replicated in an independent cohort. Because some donors lacked HLA typing at each locus, the association tests relied only on the typed subset. Most TCR sequences were seen in very few donors, while some public TCRs were found in many individuals. In a later analysis, most CMV-associated TCR beta chains were found to appear HLA-restricted, with HLA associations seemingly driven largely by CMV exposure. CMV serostatus was the only immune exposure information available for the cohort. A later analysis reported that several top co-occurrence clusters appeared linked to parvovirus B19, influenza, CMV and Epstein-Barr virus. A few of the identified cytomegalovirus-associated TCR beta chains were confirmed in vitro to be specific for cytomegalovirus antigens. Compared with equally common non-associated chains, HLA-associated TCR beta chains in a later analysis were more clonally expanded and had lower generation probabilities. Seventeen rarely observed V segments, including chromosome 9 orphons, were excluded from the earlier analysis of approximately 600 of the donors because counts were too low. In a later analysis, TCR association rates were found to vary across HLA loci, with the most associated TCRs seen for DRB1 alleles and the fewest for HLA-C alleles. A total of 164 TCR beta chains were listed by the study as associated with cytomegalovirus. Compared with the approximately 700-donor mean, donors in an Asian-associated ancestry cluster had fewer N-insertions in productive TCRs, according to a later genetic analysis. Only TCR beta chains were sequenced in this cohort, and the absence of alpha or paired-chain data limited detectable features. Some IMGT-functional V segments, including TRBV6-2 and TRBV6-3, could not be distinguished by the 87-base-pair reads and were therefore excluded. In a later analysis, 16,951 TCR beta sequences were associated with specific HLA alleles at a false discovery rate of 0.05. A group of highly shared sequence variants was considered likely to be a technical artifact of the sequencing pipeline. An earlier analysis of around 600 of the donors showed that most TCR beta V segments appeared in productive rearrangements either about 87% or about 30% of the time, which broadly matched IMGT annotations.

The cohort comprised 670 or so healthy bone marrow donors. At the time of sampling, every cohort member was nominally healthy, though immune exposures that went unrecorded were likely present. The donor tested CMV seronegative and was one of the 352 seronegative cohort members. Every donor gave a peripheral blood sample, and the peripheral blood mononuclear cells from that sample were used for TCR beta sequencing. Genomic DNA extraction from the blood cell samples was performed with the Qiagen DNeasy Blood Extraction Kit. A note on this clone: Its antigen remains undetermined. There are no base qualities to consult, and no much larger clone falls within one base.

The cysteine opens and the phenylalanine closes a CDR3 of 15 amino acids. The only DNA kept is the CDR3, 45 bases in frame from the first base. The germline V gene sets CDR1 to SGHRS and CDR2 to YFSETQ. V is cut by 2 bases and J by 3 bases, and the space between the germline ends is 12 bases. The method behind the library was the immunoSEQ multiplex PCR assay. The multiplex PCR relied on a mix of 60 forward primers for TCR Vbeta segments and 13 reverse primers for TCR Jbeta segments. The CDR3 region of rearranged TCR beta genes was amplified from genomic DNA with a multiplex PCR assay. On the Illumina HiSeq System, the amplified TCR beta libraries were sequenced as 87-base-pair reads. As for the original processing: Across the roughly 640 repertoires, a later analysis counted 75 million to 90 million unique TCR beta chains, 9 million to 14 million of which were shared by at least two donors. Raw reads were error-corrected and collapsed into unique sequences by a nearest-neighbor algorithm in which closely related sequences were merged to remove PCR and sequencing errors. CDR3 sequences were aligned to IMGT reference sequences to assign V, D and J gene segments. Each retained sequence needed at least a six-nucleotide match to both a V gene segment and a J gene segment. A rearrangement was called productive if the CDR3 had no stop codons and remained in frame with V and J, and every other rearrangement was called non-productive. CDR3 was defined according to IMGT convention as the region running from the second conserved V-encoded cysteine to the conserved J-encoded phenylalanine. In an earlier analysis of approximately 500 of the donors, sequences lacking an unambiguous match to a single V gene segment were excluded. An earlier analysis of over 450 of the donors classified V segments as functional when productive rearrangements were above 56.7% and as segregating when the standard deviation between donors was above 5%. To diagnose cytomegalovirus status from the catalog of TCR beta chain sequences, a statistical classification framework was built. A later analysis assigned V and J genes by comparing TCR nucleotide sequences with IMGT/GENE-DB human TR gene sequences. In a later analysis, CDR3 sequences and most-parsimonious VDJ recombination scenarios were assigned using the TCRdist pipeline. A later analysis defined each TCR beta chain by its CDR3 amino acid sequence plus V-gene family, and excluded reads lacking a unique V-gene family. In a later analysis, nearly 600 highly shared, low-generation-probability nucleotide sequences were removed to address suspected cross-contamination and a sequencing artifact. A later analysis calculated a clonal expansion index for each public chain from normalized within-repertoire ranks of inferred template counts. In a later analysis, generation probabilities were computed using a VDJ recombination model fitted to out-of-frame rearrangements, and the results were checked against IGoR. Hypergeometric tests were used in a later analysis to score TCR-TCR, TCR-HLA and TCR-CMV co-occurrence, with a repertoire-size bias correction applied to the TCR pairs. To estimate false discovery rates, a later analysis permuted the HLA or CMV assignments 20 times. In a later analysis, co-occurring TCRs were grouped using DBSCAN, with TCRdist sequence similarity added in when clustering inside HLA-allele-positive subsets. Repertoires with fewer than 30,000 or more than 120,000 public chains were left out of co-occurrence clustering, as were about 5 repertoires with anomalous nucleotide sharing. The table was pulled from immuneACCESS by TCRdb, which kept in-frame rearrangements only. Such tables lose some clones; where checked, under half of the loss comes from unresolved V genes, and the rest has no known cause. V and J calls plus clone size are reproduced from that table; the DNA served to infer D and trimming. This sample is represented by about 180,000 clones; roughly 80% of them were singletons. Over 2% of the sample comes from the top ten.

This receptor was identified in a man aged 55 to 69 in good health and CMV-seronegative. Sequencing was done on a sample of PBMCs. The rearrangement combines TRBV5-1 with TRBJ1-3; the D gene cannot be resolved reliably. The CDR3 sequence is CASSFGPTRGNTIYF. The bases read TGCGCCAGCAGCTTTGGCCCGACTCGTGGAAACACCATATATTTT.